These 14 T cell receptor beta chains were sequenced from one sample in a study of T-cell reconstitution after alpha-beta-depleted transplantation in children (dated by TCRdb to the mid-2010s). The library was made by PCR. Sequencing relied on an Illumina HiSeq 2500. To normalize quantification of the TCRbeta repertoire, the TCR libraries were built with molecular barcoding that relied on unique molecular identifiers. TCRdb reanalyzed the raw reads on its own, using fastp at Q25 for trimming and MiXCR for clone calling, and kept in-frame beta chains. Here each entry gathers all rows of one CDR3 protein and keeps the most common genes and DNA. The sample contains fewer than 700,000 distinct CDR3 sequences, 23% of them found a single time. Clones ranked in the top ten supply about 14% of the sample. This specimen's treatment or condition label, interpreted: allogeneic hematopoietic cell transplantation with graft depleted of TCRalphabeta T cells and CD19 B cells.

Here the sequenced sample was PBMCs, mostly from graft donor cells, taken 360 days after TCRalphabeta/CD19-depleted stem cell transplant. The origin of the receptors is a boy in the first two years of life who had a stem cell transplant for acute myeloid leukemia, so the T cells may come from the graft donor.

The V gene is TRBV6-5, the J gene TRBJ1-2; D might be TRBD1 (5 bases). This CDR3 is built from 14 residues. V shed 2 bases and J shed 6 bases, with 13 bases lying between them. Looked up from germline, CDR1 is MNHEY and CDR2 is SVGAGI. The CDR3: CASSYAWGGDGYTF. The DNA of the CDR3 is TGTGCCAGCAGTTACGCCTGGGGGGGGGATGGCTACACCTTC.

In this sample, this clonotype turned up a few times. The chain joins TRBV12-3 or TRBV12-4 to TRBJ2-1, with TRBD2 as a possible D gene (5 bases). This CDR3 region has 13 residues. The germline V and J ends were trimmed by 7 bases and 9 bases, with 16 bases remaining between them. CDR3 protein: CASTELGEGEQFF. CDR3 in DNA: TGTGCCAGCACTGAACTAGGTGAGGGTGAGCAGTTCTTC.

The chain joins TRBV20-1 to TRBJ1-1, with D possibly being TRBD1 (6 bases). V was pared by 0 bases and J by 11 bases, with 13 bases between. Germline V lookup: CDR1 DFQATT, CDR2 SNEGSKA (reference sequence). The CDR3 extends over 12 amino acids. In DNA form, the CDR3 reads TGCAGTGCTAGAGAGGACAGTTTTTCGGCTTTCTTT. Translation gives CSAREDSFSAFF.

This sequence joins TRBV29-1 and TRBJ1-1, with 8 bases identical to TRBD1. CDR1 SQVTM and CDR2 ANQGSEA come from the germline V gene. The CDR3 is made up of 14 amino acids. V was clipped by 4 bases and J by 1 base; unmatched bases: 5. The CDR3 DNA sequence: TGCAGCGTTGCCGGGACAGGTGAGAACACTGAAGCTTTCTTT. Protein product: CSVAGTGENTEAFF.

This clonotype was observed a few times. Here the CDR3 reads CASSSAGTGPLNTQYF. For the CDR3, the DNA is TGTGCCAGCAGCTCGGCCGGGACAGGCCCTTTGAATACGCAGTATTTT. The rearrangement uses TRBV9 and TRBJ2-3; 8 nucleotides line up with TRBD1. The length of the CDR3 is 16 residues. Unmatched junction bases numbered 14, after V lost 4 bases and J lost 7 bases. Looked up from germline, CDR1 is SGDLS and CDR2 is YYNGEE.

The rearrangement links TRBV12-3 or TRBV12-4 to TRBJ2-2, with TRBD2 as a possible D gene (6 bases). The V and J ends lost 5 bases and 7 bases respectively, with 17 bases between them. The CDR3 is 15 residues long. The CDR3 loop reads CASSPSGGWSGELFF. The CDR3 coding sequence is TGTGCCAGCAGTCCCTCTGGGGGGTGGAGCGGGGAGCTGTTTTTT.

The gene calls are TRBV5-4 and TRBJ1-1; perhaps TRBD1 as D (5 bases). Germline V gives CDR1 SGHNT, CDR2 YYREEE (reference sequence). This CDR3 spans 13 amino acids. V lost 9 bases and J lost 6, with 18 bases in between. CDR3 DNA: TGTGCCATGTATTACGGGAGGGGAGCTGAAGCTTTCTTT. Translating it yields CAMYYGRGAEAFF.

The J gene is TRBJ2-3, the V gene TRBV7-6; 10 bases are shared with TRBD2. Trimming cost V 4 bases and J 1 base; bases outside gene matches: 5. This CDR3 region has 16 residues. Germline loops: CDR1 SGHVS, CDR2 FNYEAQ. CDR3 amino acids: CASSSFLAGGTDTQYF. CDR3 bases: TGTGCCAGCAGCTCATTTCTAGCGGGGGGCACAGATACGCAGTATTTT.

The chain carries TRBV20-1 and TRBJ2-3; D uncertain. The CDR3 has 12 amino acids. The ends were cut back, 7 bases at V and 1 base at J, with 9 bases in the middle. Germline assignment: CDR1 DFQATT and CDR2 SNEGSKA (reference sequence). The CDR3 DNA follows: TGCAGTGTGTCCAGACGCACAGATACGCAGTATTTT. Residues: CSVSRRTDTQYF.

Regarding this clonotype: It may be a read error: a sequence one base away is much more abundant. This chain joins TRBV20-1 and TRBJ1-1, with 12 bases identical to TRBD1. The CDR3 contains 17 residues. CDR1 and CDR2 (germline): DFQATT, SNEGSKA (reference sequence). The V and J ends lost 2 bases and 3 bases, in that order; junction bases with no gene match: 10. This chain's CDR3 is CSARSPGTGGKYTEAFF. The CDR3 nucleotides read TGCAGTGCTAGATCACCCGGGACAGGGGGCAAGTACACTGAAGCTTTCTTT.

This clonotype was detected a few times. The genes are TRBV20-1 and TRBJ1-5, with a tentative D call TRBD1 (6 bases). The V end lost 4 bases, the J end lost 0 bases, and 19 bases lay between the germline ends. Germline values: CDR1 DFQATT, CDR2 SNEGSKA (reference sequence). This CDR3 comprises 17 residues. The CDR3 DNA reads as TGCAGTGCTACGGGACTACGGGGGGCCTATAGCAATCAGCCCCAGCATTTT. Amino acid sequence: CSATGLRGAYSNQPQHF.

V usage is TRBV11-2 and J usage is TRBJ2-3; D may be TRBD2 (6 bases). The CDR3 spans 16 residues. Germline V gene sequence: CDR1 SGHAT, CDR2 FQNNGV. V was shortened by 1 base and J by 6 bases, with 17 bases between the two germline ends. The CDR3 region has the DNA TGTGCCAGCAGCTTAGTGGGACCCGCGGGGAGGGATACGCAGTATTTT. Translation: CASSLVGPAGRDTQYF.

The CDR3 loop reads CASGGRGQLNQPQHF. The CDR3 nucleotides are TGTGCCAGCGGCGGACGGGGACAGCTTAATCAGCCCCAGCATTTT. V and J are TRBV6-2 or TRBV6-3 and TRBJ1-5; TRBD1 matches at 7 bases. This CDR3 is built from 15 residues. V lost 8 bases and J lost 4; bases outside the gene matches: 11. Germline CDR1 reads MNHEY; CDR2 reads SVGEGT.

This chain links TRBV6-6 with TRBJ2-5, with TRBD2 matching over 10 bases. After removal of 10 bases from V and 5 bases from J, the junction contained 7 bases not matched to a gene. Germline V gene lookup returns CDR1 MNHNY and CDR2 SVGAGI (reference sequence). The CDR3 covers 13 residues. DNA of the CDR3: TGTGCCACCACCCTAGCGGGGGTGGAGACCCAGTACTTC. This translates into CATTLAGVETQYF.